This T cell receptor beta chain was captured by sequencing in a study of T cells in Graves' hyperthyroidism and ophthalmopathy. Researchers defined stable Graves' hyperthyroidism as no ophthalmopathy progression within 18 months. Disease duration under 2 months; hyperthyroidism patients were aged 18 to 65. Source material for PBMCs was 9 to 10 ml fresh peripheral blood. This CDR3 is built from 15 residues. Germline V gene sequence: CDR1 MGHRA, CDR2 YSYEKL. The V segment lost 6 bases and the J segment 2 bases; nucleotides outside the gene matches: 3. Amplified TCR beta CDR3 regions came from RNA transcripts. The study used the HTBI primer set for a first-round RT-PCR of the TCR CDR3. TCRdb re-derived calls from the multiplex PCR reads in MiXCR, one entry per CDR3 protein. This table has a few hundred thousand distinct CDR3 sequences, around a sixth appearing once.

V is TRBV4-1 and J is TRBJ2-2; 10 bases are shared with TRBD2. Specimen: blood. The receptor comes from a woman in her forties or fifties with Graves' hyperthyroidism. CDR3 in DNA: TGCGCCAGCAGGGGACTAGCGAGAAACACCGGGGAGCTGTTTTTT. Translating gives CASRGLARNTGELFF.